The clone carrying this TCR beta chain was detected a few times. Antigen unknown. The data stem from a study of early T cells in non-severe SARS-CoV-2 infection. On the study more broadly: Unsorted whole-blood RNA was sequenced in bulk, leaving chains unpaired.

The CDR3 runs 18 residues. Trimming at V came to 1 base and at J to 0 bases, leaving 8 bases not matched to a gene. Per the germline V gene, CDR1 is LNHDA and CDR2 is SQIVND (reference sequence). Regarding the study as a whole: A preference for anti-spike CD8 responses marked VDJdb matching, which missed private and CD4 specificities.

The library protocol tagged individual cDNA molecules with unique molecular identifiers. TCRdb re-derived calls from the 5' RACE reads in MiXCR, one entry per CDR3 protein. The data show tens of thousands of distinct CDR3 sequences, about an eighth seen once. The source was whole blood, collected at baseline. The chain carries TRBV19 and TRBJ2-1; TRBD2 matches 8 bases. The receptor comes from an adult who was a healthcare worker with PCR-confirmed SARS-CoV-2 infection or an uninfected control (not recorded which). DNA for the CDR3: TGTGCCAGTAGTATAGCGGGGGGGCCTCTGAGCTCCTACAATGAGCAGTTCTTC. Its translation is CASSIAGGPLSSYNEQFF.